This T cell receptor beta chain was recorded in a study of shared clonotypes between healthy human individuals (TCRdb year 2020). About the investigation overall: Three men and a couple of women, aged 18 to 49 years, made up the cohort. To increase sequencing depth and limit assay-specific biases, TCR repertoire library preparation and sequencing were carried out by different laboratories using diverse techniques. Between about 0.85 and 10 billion PBMCs per donor were obtained by leukapheresis. The study deeply sequenced blood TCR repertoires of about 5 healthy adults to estimate repertoire size and the extent of clonotype sharing between individuals. For each donor, CD4 naive and CD4 memory were each run on three plates, CD8 naive on two plates, and CD8 memory on one plate. Broader findings and caveats from the paper: Larger estimated clonotype richness was generally found for naive subsets than for memory subsets. Approximately 5% of naive CD4, roughly 3.5% of naive CD8, about 2.4% of memory CD4, and around 0.4% of memory CD8 clonotypes were shared across several donors. Incomplete sequencing was indicated by rarefaction of sorted-subset datasets, despite the large sequencing depth. Pairwise subsampling indicated that sequencing depth was expected to affect the degree of clonotype sharing among donors. The genetic and exposure-history diversity represented was limited by the small number of donors. Sampling was restricted to blood, and TCR repertoires in tissues likely differ from the TCR repertoires found in blood. Clonotypes shared by all four sorted-subset donors showed higher generation probabilities than non-shared clonotypes.

The donors were healthy, HIV-negative adults with no recently reported acute infections or vaccinations. Only Caucasian adults living in Nashville, Tennessee, USA were represented among the donors. Magnetic negative selection was used to enrich CD4+ T cells, after which naive cells were positively selected on CD45RA and the negative fraction became the memory subset. After blood collection by leukapheresis, PBMCs were isolated using Ficoll-Histopaque density gradient centrifugation and then cryopreserved in the vapor phase of liquid nitrogen. Analytical flow cytometry was used to check the purity and quantity of each magnetically sorted T cell population. From each sorted fraction, genomic DNA was isolated and quantified by UV absorbance on a Nanodrop 2000c. Using the deep immunoSEQ assay, TCR CDR3 regions were amplified from genomic DNA by multiplex PCR. Extracted genomic DNA from each cell subset was spread evenly across all wells of several immunoSEQ 96-well plates, with each plate serving as a replicate. For sorted subsets, 200 to 250 ng of genomic DNA, equivalent to roughly 33,000 T cell genomes, went into each replicate PCR. Purified libraries were quantified with a Qubit 3.0 fluorometer, sized on a Bioanalyzer 2100, and re-quantified with the KAPA Library Quantification kit. A separate single-read 150-cycle Illumina NextSeq 550 flow cell was used to sequence each immunoSEQ 96-well plate. Regarding the original processing steps: Because the immunoSEQ output held only junctional sequences and lacked quality scores, the filtering could not match the filtering applied to full-length reads. Sequences were annotated with PyIR, a Python wrapper for IgBLAST v1.9, using IMGT germline references to assign V/J genes and CDR3. Reads were filtered out if the reads had weak V/J assignments (E-value above 1e-6), no CDR3, stop codons, out-of-frame junctions, or ambiguous translated residues. V3J clonotypes were defined as sequences sharing the same inferred V gene, J gene, and CDR3 amino acid sequence. To compute the percentage overlap between repertoires, the number of shared unique clonotypes was divided by the size of the smaller repertoire. Repertoire richness was assessed with RTK rarefaction, the Chao1 estimator, and Recon v2.1 estimates of unobserved clonotypes. Generation probabilities for all TCRbeta clonotypes obtained by the gDNA method from a handful of donors were computed using OLGA. Held by TCRdb, this immuneACCESS table contains in-frame sequences only and omits some clones. Under half of the omission traces to an unresolved V gene where checked; the cause of the rest is unknown. That table gives V, J and clone size, and the DNA gave D and trimming. The sample includes about 2 million clones, with 85% to 95% observed a single time. Jointly, the top ten make up 0.1% to 0.15% of the sample.

As for this clone: Its antigen specificity is not known. Base qualities are missing; no much larger clone stands one base away.

The receptor's source is a young man in good health. Sequencing was performed on naive CD4+ T cells sorted from blood. In the paper's terms, the cell subset or site label means: CD45RA+ positively selected.

In nucleotides, the sequence is TGTGCCAGCAGCCAGGGGAATCAGCCCCAGCATTTT. Translation gives CASSQGNQPQHF. Recombination connected TRBV5-8 to TRBJ1-5, and the D gene may be TRBD1, 6 bases matching. V gives up 4 bases and J gives up 4 bases, and the segment between their germline ends measures 6 bases. Reading the germline V gene gives CDR1 SGHTS and CDR2 YDEGEE. The CDR3 runs 12 residues from the cysteine to the phenylalanine. Only the CDR3 DNA stays, 36 bases, in frame from base 1.